The 7 T cell receptor beta chains reported below all come from one sample, sequenced in a study of blood T cell repertoires in COVID-19. The assay was immunoSEQ multiplex PCR, and TCRdb's table has in-frame clones only and misses some. The table has tens of thousands of clones, 83% seen once. Material for sequencing was peripheral blood. These receptors were taken from a man younger than 45 with COVID-19, enrolled during active disease.

The chain employs TRBV6-5 and TRBJ1-1; D gene unclear. The ends were cut back, 10 bases at V and 1 base at J, with 7 bases in the middle. The CDR3 has 11 amino acids. CDR1 and CDR2 (germline): MNHEY, SVGAGI. The CDR3 nucleotides read TGTGCCATTATTAAGAACACTGAAGCTTTCTTT. Its protein is CAIIKNTEAFF.

J is TRBJ1-1 and V is TRBV5-1, with unresolved D. Looked up from germline, CDR1 is SGHRS and CDR2 is YFSETQ. The CDR3 runs 14 residues. V shed 0 bases and J shed 1 base, with 7 bases lying between them. The CDR3 sequence: CASSLARQNTEAFF. The CDR3 nucleotides read TGCGCCAGCAGCTTGGCCAGGCAGAACACTGAAGCTTTCTTT. The variable domain in full, completed from reference TRBV5-1 and TRBJ1-1, reads KAGVTQTPRYLIKTRGQQVTLSCSPISGHRSVSWYQQTPGQGLQFLFEYFSETQRNKGNFPGRFSGRQFSNSRSEMNVSTLELGDSALYLCASSLARQNTEAFFGQGTRLTVV.

Points on this clone: Distinct nucleotide sequences in the sample also encode this CDR3. The chain couples TRBV19 to TRBJ1-5; 8 nucleotides match TRBD1. The CDR3 spans 14 residues. Germline trimming cut 6 bases from V and 4 bases from J; bases unmatched to any gene: 5. The germline V gene has CDR1 LNHDA and CDR2 SQIVND (reference sequence). The CDR3 coding sequence is TGTGCCAGTAGCCCACAGGGGGGGAATCAGCCCCAGCATTTT. This translates into CASSPQGGNQPQHF.

This chain links TRBV28 with TRBJ1-2, with 9 bases that match TRBD1. The J segment lost 3 bases and the V segment lost 5 bases, leaving 1 base of the junction unmatched. This CDR3 has 13 residues. Germline V lookup: CDR1 MDHEN, CDR2 SYDVKM. In DNA form, the CDR3 reads TGTGCCAGCAGTACAGGGGGCTACTATGGCTACACCTTC. Amino acids: CASSTGGYYGYTF.

This clone was counted a few times. The CDR3 nucleotides are TGTGCCAGCTCACCACGGAAGGGACTAGCGGGAGCTGAGACCCAGTACTTC. Translating gives CASSPRKGLAGAETQYF. The chain uses TRBV18 and TRBJ2-5, with 14 positions matching TRBD2. Germline loops: CDR1 KGHSH, CDR2 LQKENI. Trimming took 1 base from V and 5 from J; bases not matched to a gene: 6. The CDR3 length is 17 residues.

The chain couples TRBV13 to TRBJ2-1, with 9 bases lining up with TRBD1. V gave up 4 bases and J gave up 9 bases; unmatched junction bases: 7. The CDR3 has 14 residues. From germline, CDR1 is PRHDT and CDR2 FYEKMQ (reference sequence). The CDR3, as DNA: TGTGCCAGCAGCTCCCCGGGACAGGGTGTTGAGCAGTTCTTC. Its protein is CASSSPGQGVEQFF.

The chain has TRBV7-9 and TRBJ1-5; the D gene is possibly TRBD1 (6 bases). Germline V gene sequence: CDR1 SEHNR, CDR2 FQNEAQ (reference sequence). V gave up 2 bases and J gave up 5 bases, with 10 bases separating them. This CDR3 is 14 amino acids long. This CDR3 is CASSLWTDDQPQHF. The CDR3 DNA sequence: TGTGCCAGCAGCTTATGGACAGATGATCAGCCCCAGCATTTT.